The 18 T cell receptor beta chains presented below share a single source sample, sequenced in a study of blood T cells in healthy people across ages. Next came a second PCR, run for about 6 to 12 cycles, which used a sample-barcoded 5' primer along with a J-beta primer mix. TCRdb re-called the 5' RACE reads through MiXCR, storing one row per CDR3 protein. Here the sample spans about 1.4 million distinct CDR3 sequences, almost 60% being singletons. The specimen was blood. All receptors derive from a man aged 18-30 years in good health.

This clonotype was counted a few times. The chain employs TRBV7-6 and TRBJ1-2; D is uncertain. The CDR3 sequence is 14 residues long. The V end was cut by 5 bases, the J end by 4 bases, with 14 bases between. CDR1 and CDR2 (germline): SGHVS, FNYEAQ. As DNA, the CDR3 is TGTGCCAGCAGCCCCCCAGGCCAGGCCTATGGCTACACCTTC. Its translation is CASSPPGQAYGYTF.

V usage is TRBV2 and J usage is TRBJ2-7, with TRBD1 matching over 8 bases. The V segment lost 6 bases and the J segment 1 base; nucleotides outside the gene matches: 8. The CDR3 is made up of 15 amino acids. Looked up from germline, CDR1 is SNHLY and CDR2 is FYNNEI. The CDR3 protein is CASRVGQGISYEQYF. The CDR3 DNA follows: TGTGCCAGCAGGGTTGGACAGGGTATATCCTACGAGCAGTACTTC.

The CDR3 DNA is TGTGCCACCCGGACAGGGCGAACTGAAGCTTTCTTT. Amino acid sequence: CATRTGRTEAFF. The chain uses TRBV10-3 and TRBJ1-1; TRBD1 matches at 8 bases. The CDR3 has 12 residues. Germline V gene data show CDR1 as ENHRY and CDR2 as SYGVKD. V shed 10 bases and J 5 bases; nucleotides not matched to a gene: 6.

Regarding this clonotype: At one end, the junction sequence differs from germline, possibly due to a read error. The J gene is TRBJ2-7, the V gene TRBV7-9; 7 nucleotides line up with TRBD1. This CDR3 contains 14 residues. Per the germline V gene, CDR1 is SEHNR and CDR2 is FQNEAQ (reference sequence). CDR3 sequence (DNA): TGTGCCGGCAGCGAGGGGACAGTAAGGGACGAGCAGTACTTC. This gives the protein CAGSEGTVRDEQYF. Together with reference TRBV7-9 and TRBJ2-7, the CDR3 gives the full variable domain: DTGVSQNPRHKITKRGQNVTFRCDPISEHNRLYWYRQTLGQGPEFLTYFQNEAQLEKSRLLSDRFSAERPKGSFSTLEIQRTEQGDSAMYLCAGSEGTVRDEQYFGPGTRLTVT.

This clonotype was counted once. This chain uses TRBV18 with TRBJ2-3, with TRBD1 matching over 9 bases. The CDR3 extends over 16 amino acids. Germline CDR1 reads KGHSH; CDR2 reads LQKENI. Losses at the gene ends were 2 bases for V and 8 bases for J; bases not matched to a gene: 11. The CDR3 sequence is CASSPDRDRAVLTQYF. CDR3 DNA: TGTGCCAGCTCACCAGACCGGGACAGGGCCGTCCTTACGCAGTATTTT.

This sequence joins TRBV6-5 and TRBJ1-4; D is undetermined. V shed 1 base and J shed 3 bases, with 9 bases lying between them. The CDR3 length is 15 residues. Germline V lookup: CDR1 MNHEY, CDR2 SVGAGI. The DNA for the CDR3 is TGTGCCAGCAGTTACTTCCGGGAATCTAATGAAAAACTGTTTTTT. Encoded protein: CASSYFRESNEKLFF.

This sequence joins TRBV13 and TRBJ2-1; TRBD1 matches 8 bases. The CDR3 consists of 16 residues. V dropped 8 bases and J dropped 7; count of bases not matched to a gene: 16. CDR1 and CDR2 from the germline V gene are PRHDT and FYEKMQ (reference sequence). CDR3 protein: CASHRSGTGTANEQFF. The CDR3 DNA follows: TGTGCCAGCCATAGGTCCGGGACAGGTACAGCGAATGAGCAGTTCTTC.

The chain links TRBV7-2 to TRBJ2-1; D gene ambiguous. V lost 7 bases and J 0 bases, leaving 7 bases between the germline ends. This CDR3 comprises 13 residues. Germline CDR1 and CDR2: SGHTA and FQGNSA. This chain's CDR3 is CASNQHSYNEQFF. CDR3 DNA sequence: TGTGCCAGCAATCAGCACTCCTACAATGAGCAGTTCTTC.

This clonotype showed up just a few times. CDR3 nucleotide sequence: TGTGCCATCAGCGAACCCTTGTCAGGGATCGGGACCCAGTACTTC. It specifies CAISEPLSGIGTQYF. J is TRBJ2-5 and V is TRBV10-3, with a weak D call TRBD1 (5 bases). Per germline, CDR1 ENHRY and CDR2 SYGVKD. V lost 6 bases and J 7 bases, leaving 21 bases between the germline ends. CDR3 length: 15 amino acids.

The chain links TRBV6-5 to TRBJ2-1; 9 positions agree with TRBD2. The length of the CDR3 is 15 residues. Germline V gives CDR1 MNHEY, CDR2 SVGAGI. Unmatched junction bases numbered 13, after V lost 8 bases and J lost 8 bases. In nucleotides, the CDR3 is TGTGCCAGCTTTGGCGGGAGGGCCGAAATCCATGAGCAGTTCTTC. Its protein is CASFGGRAEIHEQFF.

The chain couples TRBV2 to TRBJ1-1; D gene unclear. Germline loops: CDR1 SNHLY, CDR2 FYNNEI. V lost 8 bases and J lost 0, with 10 bases in between. This CDR3 spans 13 amino acids. CDR3 sequence: CASAVVMNTEAFF. CDR3 DNA sequence: TGTGCCAGCGCGGTAGTCATGAACACTGAAGCTTTCTTT.

The chain recombines TRBV4-2 with TRBJ2-1, with D maybe TRBD2 (5 bases). The germline V gene has CDR1 LGHNA and CDR2 YNFKEQ. Deletions cut 3 bases from V and 1 base from J, with 10 bases between. The CDR3 is 15 residues long. The CDR3 loop is CASSHSVLSYNEQFF. CDR3 in DNA: TGTGCCAGCAGCCATAGCGTATTATCCTACAATGAGCAGTTCTTC.

The rearrangement uses TRBV20-1 and TRBJ2-7; D remains ambiguous. The J call is doubtful: the DNA matches TRBJ2-5 better. The CDR3 extends over 14 amino acids. Germline V gives CDR1 DFQATT, CDR2 SNEGSKA (reference sequence). The DNA of the CDR3 is TGCAGTGCCATGAGGCCGTCGAATGGAGAGACCCAGTACTTC. This gives the protein CSAMRPSNGETQYF.

This clonotype has just a few counts. V and J are TRBV21-1 and TRBJ2-4; the table's D call of TRBD1 was not tested on the DNA. TRBV21-1 is marked as a pseudogene. The CDR3 totals 19 residues. This CDR3 reads CASSKKQDRNTYDRNIQYF. For the CDR3, the DNA is TGTGCCAGCAGCAAAAAGCAGGACAGGAACACATATGATAGAAACATTCAGTACTTC.

This chain joins TRBV28 and TRBJ1-6; D is perhaps TRBD1 (6 bases). From germline, CDR1 is MDHEN and CDR2 SYDVKM. This CDR3 is built from 16 residues. With 2 bases removed from V and 4 bases from J, the gap between germline ends came to 12 bases. CDR3 in DNA: TGTGCCAGCAGTTTACTGGGGGCGGTGTATAATTCACCCCTCCACTTT. The encoded protein is CASSLLGAVYNSPLHF. Full variable domain (remainder filled in from reference TRBV28 and TRBJ1-6): DVKVTQSSRYLVKRTGEKVFLECVQDMDHENMFWYRQDPGLGLRLIYFSYDVKMKEKGDIPEGYSVSREKKERFSLILESASTNQTSMYLCASSLLGAVYNSPLHFGNGTRLTVT.

V and J are TRBV3-1 and TRBJ1-6, with D unclear. The ends were cut back, 3 bases at V and 6 bases at J, with 9 bases in the middle. Germline CDR1 reads LGHDT; CDR2 reads YNNKEL (reference sequence). CDR3 length: 14 amino acids. CDR3 nucleotides: TGTGCCAGCAGCCATCGAGCGTCTAATTCACCCCTCCACTTT. Translating it yields CASSHRASNSPLHF.

The rearrangement joins TRBV7-6 to TRBJ2-5; D not certain. The V gene's germline CDR1 is SGHVS and CDR2 FNYEAQ. CDR3 length: 14 residues. V gave up 1 base and J gave up 9 bases, with 15 bases separating them. CDR3 amino acids: CASSLVGQNKPQYF. CDR3 bases: TGTGCCAGCAGCTTAGTAGGGCAGAACAAGCCCCAGTACTTC.

The rearrangement links TRBV27 to TRBJ2-5; tentative D call: TRBD1 (5 bases). The V gene's germline CDR1 is MNHEY and CDR2 SMNVEV (reference sequence). V was trimmed by 3 bases and J by 1 base, leaving 15 bases between them. The CDR3 length is 16 residues. The CDR3 sequence is CASSLTSVGAQETQYF. CDR3 sequence (DNA): TGTGCCAGCAGTTTGACCTCTGTTGGGGCCCAAGAGACCCAGTACTTC.